The text below deals with one TCR beta chain. As handled by the study authors: Nucleated cell counts were estimated from reference gene primer amplification. Sequencing used immunoSEQ multiplex PCR; TCRdb keeps in-frame clones, though not all of them. Clone size and the V and J calls come from that table; the DNA yielded D and trimming. Of about 200,000 clones listed, around 87% are singletons. Germline V CDR1 and CDR2: MDHEN, SYDVKM. V lost 6 bases, J lost 1 base, and 15 bases lay in between. The CDR3 runs to 15 residues. The sample is drawn from a study of blood T cell repertoires in COVID-19. The overall study: Whether acute or convalescent, the COVID-19 samples came from the United States, Italy and Spain. Sources were T cells, B-cell-depleted T cells, or PBMCs; the material itself was cDNA or gDNA.

V usage is TRBV28 and J usage is TRBJ1-1; D is possibly TRBD1 (6 bases). The receptor was derived from a man aged 55 to 69 who had recovered from COVID-19. The sequenced material came from peripheral blood. In nucleotides, the CDR3 is TGTGCCAGCAGCATCTTACCACAGGGGAACACTGAAGCTTTCTTT. Translating gives CASSILPQGNTEAFF.